These 6 T cell receptor beta chains were sequenced from one sample in a study of blood T cell repertoires in COVID-19. This table comes from immunoSEQ multiplex PCR, and its TCRdb copy is limited to in-frame clones, with some not included. The data show about 96,000 clones, 80% seen once. The specimen sequenced was peripheral blood. Receptors were obtained from a man aged 45-60 years who had recovered from COVID-19.

Only one count was recorded for this clone. The V and J genes are TRBV19 and TRBJ2-7; 7 positions agree with TRBD2. This CDR3 has 15 amino acids. The germline CDR1 and CDR2 sequences are LNHDA and SQIVND (reference sequence). After removal of 5 bases from V and 3 bases from J, the junction contained 10 bases not matched to a gene. The CDR3 bases are TGTGCCAGTAGTTCGGGGGAGGGACGTGGCTACGAGCAGTACTTC. Translating it yields CASSSGEGRGYEQYF. The full variable domain, with the rest looked up from reference TRBV19 and TRBJ2-7, is DGGITQSPKYLFRKEGQNVTLSCEQNLNHDAMYWYRQDPGQGLRLIYYSQIVNDFQKGDIAEGYSVSREKKESFPLTVTSAQKNPTAFYLCASSSGEGRGYEQYFGPGTRLTVT.

This chain links TRBV24-1 with TRBJ2-2; TRBD2 aligns across 12 bases. V lost 3 bases and J lost 1; bases outside the gene matches: 11. Germline values: CDR1 KGHDR, CDR2 SFDVKD. This CDR3 contains 20 residues. CDR3 loop: CATSDGETSGRPWNTGELFF. As DNA, the CDR3 is TGTGCCACCAGTGATGGCGAGACTAGCGGGAGACCCTGGAACACCGGGGAGCTGTTTTTT.

The chain joins TRBV7-2 to TRBJ1-5; D is unresolved. Trimming cost V 3 bases and J 5 bases, with 14 bases left between them. There are 15 residues in the CDR3. From germline, CDR1 is SGHTA and CDR2 FQGNSA. CDR3 region: CASSLVLGSDQPQHF. The CDR3 region has the DNA TGTGCCAGCAGCTTGGTTCTAGGCTCAGATCAGCCCCAGCATTTT.

The V call is TRBV15, the J call TRBJ2-7, with 10 bases that match TRBD2. Germline V gene lookup returns CDR1 LNHNV and CDR2 YYDKDF (reference sequence). V trimming: 6 bases; J trimming: 6 bases; junction bases outside the gene matches: 11. The CDR3 covers 15 residues. This CDR3 reads CATSLAPGLASEQYF. CDR3 nucleotides: TGTGCCACCAGTCTCGCCCCGGGACTAGCGAGCGAGCAGTACTTC.

The J gene is TRBJ1-5, the V gene TRBV18; D is possibly TRBD1 (5 bases). Germline CDR1 and CDR2: KGHSH and LQKENI. This CDR3 contains 14 residues. Trimming took off 2 bases at V and 2 bases at J, with 7 bases between the two ends. The CDR3: CASSPTGGNQPQHF. CDR3 nucleotides: TGTGCCAGCTCACCAACGGGGGGCAATCAGCCCCAGCATTTT.

The chain combines TRBV6-5 with TRBJ2-1, with 7 bases lining up with TRBD2. The CDR3 consists of 13 residues. Germline lookup yields CDR1 MNHEY and CDR2 SVGAGI. CDR3 sequence (DNA): TGTGCGGCTAAGCGGGGTTCCTACAATGAGCAGTTCTTC. Translated, it gives CAAKRGSYNEQFF.